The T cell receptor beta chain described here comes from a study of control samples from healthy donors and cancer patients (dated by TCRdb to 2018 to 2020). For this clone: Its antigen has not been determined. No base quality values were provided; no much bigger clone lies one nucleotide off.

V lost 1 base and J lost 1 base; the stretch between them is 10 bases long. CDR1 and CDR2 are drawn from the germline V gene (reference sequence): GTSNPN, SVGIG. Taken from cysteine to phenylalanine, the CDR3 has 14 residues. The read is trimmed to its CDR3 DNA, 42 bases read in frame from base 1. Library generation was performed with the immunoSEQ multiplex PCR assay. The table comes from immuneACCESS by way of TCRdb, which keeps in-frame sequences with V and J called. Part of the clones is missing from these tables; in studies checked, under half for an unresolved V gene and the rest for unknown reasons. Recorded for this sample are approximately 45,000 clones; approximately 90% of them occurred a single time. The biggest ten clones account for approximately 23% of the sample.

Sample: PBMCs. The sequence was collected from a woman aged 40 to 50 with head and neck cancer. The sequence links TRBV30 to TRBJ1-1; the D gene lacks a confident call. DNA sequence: TGTGCCTGGAGTGATCCCCCGAAGAACACTGAAGCTTTCTTT. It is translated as CAWSDPPKNTEAFF.